This T cell receptor (beta chain) emerged from a study of cytomegalovirus exposure and HLA in healthy donors. Study conclusions and caveats: The classifier, whose performance was assessed in both the original and validation cohorts, reportedly diagnosed cytomegalovirus status with high specificity and sensitivity.

Produced via immunoSEQ multiplex PCR; TCRdb's table is partial and in-frame only. The data hold a few hundred thousand clones, with roughly 90% observed a single time. As concerns this clone: Its antigen is unknown.

This CDR3 comprises 16 residues. The V gene's germline CDR1 is SGHKS and CDR2 YYEKEE (reference sequence). V shed 4 bases, J shed 1 base, and the junction held 8 bases outside the gene matches. The donors were part of the roughly 120-subject validation cohort, which stood apart from the approximately 700-subject first cohort. This TCR derives from a woman younger than 35 in good health and CMV-seronegative. The chain is built from TRBV5-5 and TRBJ2-7; 10 bases match TRBD1. Sequenced material: PBMCs. CDR3 coding DNA: TGTGCCAGCAGCGACGACTGGGACAGGGGTTCCTACGAGCAGTACTTC. Translation gives CASSDDWDRGSYEQYF.